This T cell receptor (beta chain) was recorded in a study of T cell repertoires in cytomegalovirus infection. As for the study in general: HLA-B-restricted CMV epitopes that are well studied were used alongside recently identified HLA-C-restricted ones. Indicated by public TCR beta signatures were CMV infection and matching HLA type.

In regard to this clonotype: The antigen remains undetermined.

Study-level results: Identification of carriers of CMV plus the relevant HLA was achieved through cumulative public TCR beta family frequency. The ex vivo response was dominated by HLA-C-restricted CMV-specific TCR beta clonotypes.

TCRdb recomputed calls from the reads with MiXCR, one row per CDR3 protein. Of hundreds of thousands of distinct CDR3 sequences listed, around a third are singletons. The specimen was cultured CD8+ T cells from PBMCs, collected from culture after CMV antigen stimulation. This clonotype was obtained from a human donor in good health (CMV status not recorded). Some clones in this sample may be carry-over from other donors' samples.

In DNA, the CDR3 is TGTGCCAGCAGTTACTCACCAGGGAGGGACACTGAAGCTTTCTTT. It codes for CASSYSPGRDTEAFF. The J gene is TRBJ1-1, the V gene TRBV6-5; D may be TRBD1 (5 bases). CDR1 is MNHEY and CDR2 is SVGAGI in the germline V gene. This CDR3 contains 15 residues. V lost 0 bases and J lost 3, with 11 bases in between.